What follows are 16 T cell receptor beta chains derived from one specimen sequenced in a study of CD8 T cells in Susac syndrome. Random hexamers were used to reverse transcribe an amount of roughly 0.45 to 1 ug RNA. One entry per CDR3 protein, called by TCRdb with MiXCR from the immunoSEQ multiplex PCR reads. This sample has about 100,000 distinct CDR3 sequences, with 95% found just once. Sequences were obtained from CD8+ T cells from PBMCs. These receptors all stem from a human donor with Susac syndrome.

The rearrangement joins TRBV28 to TRBJ2-7; D tentatively fits TRBD1 or TRBD2 (5 bases each). V lost 4 bases, J lost 5 bases, and 18 bases lay in between. Germline loops: CDR1 MDHEN, CDR2 SYDVKM. The CDR3 consists of 15 residues. The CDR3 DNA is TGTGCCAGCAGTTCCCCGGGACGGTGGGACCACGAGCAGTACTTC. It codes for CASSSPGRWDHEQYF.

The rearrangement joins TRBV7-2 to TRBJ1-5; no reliable D call. Germline V gives CDR1 SGHTA, CDR2 FQGNSA. The V end lost 1 base, the J end lost 7 bases, and 14 bases lay between the germline ends. CDR3 length: 15 amino acids. In DNA, the CDR3 is TGTGCCAGCAGCTTAGATCAAGCGGGAGGGCAGCCCCAGCATTTT. It yields the protein CASSLDQAGGQPQHF.

This chain connects TRBV28 to TRBJ2-5, with 8 nucleotides matching TRBD2. CDR1 is MDHEN and CDR2 is SYDVKM in the germline V gene. The CDR3 runs 16 residues. Trimming cost V 4 bases and J 2 bases; bases outside gene matches: 9. The CDR3 sequence is CASSSILAEHQETQYF. CDR3 DNA: TGTGCCAGCAGTTCGATACTAGCGGAACATCAAGAGACCCAGTACTTC. The full variable domain, in which reference TRBV28 and TRBJ2-5 provide the parts outside the CDR3, is DVKVTQSSRYLVKRTGEKVFLECVQDMDHENMFWYRQDPGLGLRLIYFSYDVKMKEKGDIPEGYSVSREKKERFSLILESASTNQTSMYLCASSSILAEHQETQYFGPGTRLLVL.

This clonotype was counted once. The genes are TRBV12-3 or TRBV12-4 and TRBJ1-1, with D unresolved. V shed 6 bases and J shed 4 bases, with 9 bases lying between them. This CDR3 comprises 12 residues. The CDR3 reads CASSHTPTEAFF. The CDR3 nucleotides read TGTGCCAGCAGCCACACCCCCACTGAAGCTTTCTTT.

The rearrangement uses TRBV12-3 or TRBV12-4 and TRBJ1-1; unclear D gene. Trimming took off 5 bases at V and 6 bases at J, with 13 bases between the two ends. CDR3 length equals 13 residues. Written as DNA, the CDR3 is TGTGCCAGCAGTGAGACCCCGGCGGCTGAAGCTTTCTTT. Translation: CASSETPAAEAFF.

The chain joins TRBV20-1 to TRBJ2-1, with 8 bases that match TRBD2. Germline CDR1 reads DFQATT; CDR2 reads SNEGSKA (reference sequence). The CDR3 sequence is 15 residues long. The ends lost 0 bases at V and 7 bases at J; junction bases unmatched: 8. This chain's CDR3 is CSARDLQREMNEQFF. CDR3 nucleotides: TGCAGTGCTAGAGATCTCCAGCGGGAGATGAATGAGCAGTTCTTC.

This clonotype has a single count. The chain employs TRBV5-4 and TRBJ2-1; D is uncertain. V lost 2 bases to trimming and J lost 2 bases, with 8 bases between them. This CDR3 has 14 residues. The germline V gene encodes CDR1 SGHNT and CDR2 YYREEE (reference sequence). CDR3 loop: CASSFLGPYNEQFF. In DNA form, the CDR3 reads TGTGCCAGCAGCTTTCTAGGACCCTACAATGAGCAGTTCTTC.

The rearrangement uses TRBV5-1 and TRBJ2-3, with TRBD2 matching over 7 bases. J lost 2 bases, V lost 4 bases, and 4 bases had no gene match. The germline gives CDR1 SGHRS, CDR2 YFSETQ. The CDR3 totals 14 residues. In nucleotides, the CDR3 is TGCGCCAGCAGCCAAGGGACTACCACAGATACGCAGTATTTT. This encodes CASSQGTTTDTQYF.

This chain connects TRBV6-5 to TRBJ1-2, with 8 nucleotides matching TRBD1. V lost 7 bases and J lost 8; bases outside the gene matches: 6. Germline loops: CDR1 MNHEY, CDR2 SVGAGI. This CDR3 contains 12 residues. The CDR3 DNA sequence: TGTGCCAGCACGACAGGGGCAAGGGGCTACACCTTC. It is translated as CASTTGARGYTF.

The chain joins TRBV7-9 to TRBJ1-2; D may be TRBD1 (5 bases). The germline V gene encodes CDR1 SEHNR and CDR2 FQNEAQ (reference sequence). The germline V and J ends were trimmed by 5 bases and 3 bases, with 10 bases remaining between them. This CDR3 is 13 amino acids long. The DNA of the CDR3 is TGTGCCAGCAGCGCCCCGGGGGACTATGGCTACACCTTC. This codes for CASSAPGDYGYTF.

The rearrangement uses TRBV3-1 and TRBJ1-3; the D gene is possibly TRBD1 (6 bases). The germline gives CDR1 LGHDT, CDR2 YNNKEL (reference sequence). The CDR3 covers 14 residues. V was trimmed by 8 bases and J by 2 bases, leaving 13 bases between them. The CDR3 protein is CASADSWAGNTIYF. CDR3 DNA sequence: TGTGCCAGCGCGGACAGCTGGGCTGGAAACACCATATATTTT.

The chain couples TRBV7-9 to TRBJ2-2; unclear D gene. The CDR3 spans 14 residues. Germline V lookup: CDR1 SEHNR, CDR2 FQNEAQ (reference sequence). Trimming left V 6 bases short and J 1 base short, with 9 bases between. Here the CDR3 DNA reads TGTGCCAGCAGGGGAAGCGAGAACACCGGGGAGCTGTTTTTT. Translated, it gives CASRGSENTGELFF. Combining the CDR3 with reference TRBV7-9 and TRBJ2-2 gives the whole variable domain DTGVSQNPRHKITKRGQNVTFRCDPISEHNRLYWYRQTLGQGPEFLTYFQNEAQLEKSRLLSDRFSAERPKGSFSTLEIQRTEQGDSAMYLCASRGSENTGELFFGEGSRLTVL.

The rearrangement links TRBV29-1 to TRBJ2-1; no reliable D call. V dropped 6 bases and J dropped 4 bases, with 13 bases sitting between them. CDR1 and CDR2 from the germline V gene are SQVTM and ANQGSEA. This CDR3 is built from 13 residues. DNA of the CDR3: TGCAGCGTGCCCGGGCCCAGTTACAATGAGCAGTTCTTC. This gives the protein CSVPGPSYNEQFF.

The V and J genes are TRBV23-1 and TRBJ2-5; D is possibly TRBD2 (6 bases). TRBV23-1 is given ORF status, its function remaining uncertain. V was trimmed by 0 bases and J by 2 bases, leaving 13 bases between them. The CDR3 has 16 residues. This chain's CDR3 is CASSQSSAGGQETQYF. The CDR3 region has the DNA TGCGCCAGCAGTCAATCATCAGCGGGTGGGCAAGAGACCCAGTACTTC.

The chain is built from TRBV11-1 and TRBJ2-7; a possible D gene is TRBD1 (5 bases). The CDR3 length is 16 residues. V was cut by 0 bases and J by 2 bases, with 14 bases left in between. The V gene's germline CDR1 is SGHAT and CDR2 FQDESV (reference sequence). The CDR3 spells CASSLAGQYYTYEQYF. CDR3 sequence (DNA): TGTGCCAGCAGCTTAGCAGGACAATACTATACCTACGAGCAGTACTTC.

This chain uses TRBV5-4 with TRBJ1-1, with D maybe TRBD1 (5 bases). CDR1 is SGHNT, CDR2 YYREEE, per germline (reference sequence). Trimming removed 0 bases at V and 7 bases at J, with 10 bases between. The length of the CDR3 is 13 residues. CDR3 DNA: TGTGCCAGCAGCTTGGAAGGGACCGATGAAGCTTTCTTT. Its protein is CASSLEGTDEAFF. The full variable domain, its missing parts supplied by reference TRBV5-4 and TRBJ1-1, is ETGVTQSPTHLIKTRGQQVTLRCSSQSGHNTVSWYQQALGQGPQFIFQYYREEENGRGNFPPRFSGLQFPNYSSELNVNALELDDSALYLCASSLEGTDEAFFGQGTRLTVV.